Following are 31 T cell receptor beta chains from one sample sequenced in a study of T cell repertoires in cytomegalovirus infection. TCRdb ran MiXCR on the reads and lists one entry per CDR3 protein. In the table there are 400,000 or so distinct CDR3 sequences, roughly a third of which are singletons. What was sequenced was PBMCs. All receptors come from a human donor in good health (CMV status not recorded). Some clones in this sample may be carry-over from other donors' samples.

This clonotype was detected ten times or more. This chain joins TRBV7-9 and TRBJ2-3, with 10 nucleotides matching TRBD2. The CDR3 spans 16 residues. V shed 5 bases and J 1 base; nucleotides not matched to a gene: 6. CDR1 is SEHNR and CDR2 is FQNEAQ in the germline V gene (reference sequence). CDR3 DNA: TGTGCCAGCAGCCACGGGACTAGCGAGGGCACAGATACGCAGTATTTT. Its protein is CASSHGTSEGTDTQYF.

This clonotype was counted between two and nine times. With a much larger clone just one base away, this may be a read error. The chain recombines TRBV7-2 with TRBJ2-3; the D gene could be TRBD1 or TRBD2 (5 bases each). Germline V lookup: CDR1 SGHTA, CDR2 FQGNSA. V lost 5 bases and J 4 bases, leaving 13 bases between the germline ends. The CDR3 length is 14 residues. The CDR3 DNA reads as TGTGCCAGCAGCCCCTCAAGGGGAGCAGATACGCAGTATTTT. This codes for CASSPSRGADTQYF.

The chain is built from TRBV12-3 or TRBV12-4 and TRBJ2-7, with 8 bases fitting TRBD2. V shed 6 bases and J 7 bases; nucleotides not matched to a gene: 14. The CDR3 consists of 15 residues. The CDR3 DNA reads as TGTGCCAGCAGCCTTGACGGGACTAGGGGCGAAGAGCAGTACTTC. It codes for CASSLDGTRGEEQYF.

This clonotype was seen repeatedly, ten times or more. The CDR3 here is CASSFPGGFAYEQYF. The CDR3 DNA reads as TGTGCCAGCAGCTTCCCAGGGGGCTTCGCCTACGAGCAGTACTTC. The chain is built from TRBV11-2 and TRBJ2-7, with 8 bases lining up with TRBD1. Germline lookup yields CDR1 SGHAT and CDR2 FQNNGV. V lost 3 bases to trimming and J lost 2 bases; unmatched junction nucleotides: 6. The CDR3 length is 15 residues.

CDR3 DNA: TGTGCCAGCAGCTTAAGAAGGGCGCCCGGGGTCACTGAAGCTTTCTTT. Translating it yields CASSLRRAPGVTEAFF. The chain joins TRBV7-8 to TRBJ1-1; D remains unclear. V was clipped by 2 bases and J by 4 bases, with 17 bases between them. The CDR3 runs 16 residues. Per the germline V gene, CDR1 is SGHVS and CDR2 is FQNEAQ.

This clonotype was seen only once. The CDR3 here is CASSYEGRSYGYTF. CDR3 DNA sequence: TGTGCCAGCAGTTACGAAGGCAGGTCCTATGGCTACACCTTC. The J gene is TRBJ1-2, the V gene TRBV6-2 or TRBV6-3; no definite D call. The CDR3 runs to 14 residues. Germline lookup yields CDR1 MNHEY and CDR2 SVGEGT. V was shortened by 2 bases and J by 4 bases, with 11 bases between the two germline ends.

Concerning this clonotype: Its ends do not fully match the called genes, so a read error is possible. The chain uses TRBV7-8 and TRBJ2-3, with D possibly TRBD2 on 6 matching bases. CDR3 length: 14 residues. Germline V lookup: CDR1 SGHVS, CDR2 FQNEAQ. CDR3 in amino acids: CASSLMRGTDSQYF. The CDR3 nucleotides are TGTGCCAGCAGCTTAATGCGGGGCACAGATTCGCAGTATTTT. Supplemented by reference TRBV7-8 and TRBJ2-3, the full variable domain reads GAGVSQSPRYKVAKRGQDVALRCDPISGHVSLFWYQQALGQGPEFLTYFQNEAQLDKSGLPSDRFFAERPEGSVSTLKIQRTQQEDSAVYLCASSLMRGTDSQYFGPGTRLTVL.

This chain connects TRBV12-3 or TRBV12-4 to TRBJ2-1; tentatively, D is TRBD2 (6 bases). This CDR3 contains 14 residues. Trimming left V 2 bases short and J 6 bases short, with 11 bases between. CDR3 loop: CASSLSQGGNEQFF. The CDR3 DNA sequence: TGTGCCAGCAGTTTAAGCCAGGGAGGCAATGAGCAGTTCTTC.

This rearrangement joins TRBV12-3 or TRBV12-4 to TRBJ2-1; TRBD2 agrees at 10 bases. V lost 6 bases, J lost 4 bases, and 6 bases stayed unmatched. The CDR3 loop spans 15 amino acids. CDR3: CASRPAGGIYNEQFF. In DNA, the CDR3 is TGTGCCAGCAGGCCAGCGGGGGGGATATACAATGAGCAGTTCTTC.

About this clonotype itself: Because the CDR3 is missing its conserved closing phenylalanine or tryptophan, this is likely a read error. The chain combines TRBV12-3 or TRBV12-4 with TRBJ2-1, with 8 bases aligning to TRBD1. Trimming took 10 bases from V and 2 from J; bases not matched to a gene: 7. This CDR3 has 14 amino acids. Written as DNA, the CDR3 is TGTGCCACCCGGACAGGGCCCCCCTACAATGAGCAGTTCTTA. This sequence encodes CATRTGPPYNEQFL.

J is TRBJ2-1 and V is TRBV10-1; D is tentatively TRBD1 or TRBD2 (5 bases each). Trimming left V 6 bases short and J 4 bases short, with 10 bases between. CDR3 size: 13 residues. Per the germline V gene, CDR1 is WNHNN and CDR2 is SYGVQD (reference sequence). CDR3 nucleotide sequence: TGCGCCAGCAGGGGGGACCTATACAATGAGCAGTTCTTC. Translation: CASRGDLYNEQFF.

As to this clonotype: The germline gene is not matched at one end of the junction; a read error may be the cause. The rearrangement joins TRBV7-3 to TRBJ2-3; TRBD1 matches at 8 bases. Germline loops: CDR1 SGHTA, CDR2 FQGTGA. The CDR3 is 14 amino acids. The CDR3, as DNA: TGTGCCAGCAGCCTCGGACAGGGCACAGATCCTCAGTCTTTT. It is translated as CASSLGQGTDPQSF. The variable domain in full, completed from reference TRBV7-3 and TRBJ2-3, reads GAGVSQTPSNKVTEKGKYVELRCDPISGHTALYWYRQSLGQGPEFLIYFQGTGAADDSGLPNDRFFAVRPEGSVSTLKIQRTERGDSAVYLCASSLGQGTDPQSFGPGTRLTVL.

This clonotype has just a few counts. V gene TRBV5-4 combines with J gene TRBJ2-1; 13 bases are shared with TRBD2. V was pared by 3 bases and J by 8 bases, with 5 bases of the junction left unmatched. The CDR3 has 15 residues. CDR1 SGHNT and CDR2 YYREEE come from the germline V gene (reference sequence). CDR3 sequence reads: CASSYRTSGGYEQFF. The CDR3 DNA follows: TGTGCCAGCAGCTACCGGACTAGCGGGGGTTATGAGCAGTTCTTC.

The J gene is TRBJ2-7, the V gene TRBV28, with D perhaps TRBD2 (5 bases). Trimming took off 8 bases at V and 9 bases at J, with 17 bases between the two ends. The CDR3 is made up of 12 amino acids. The germline CDR1 and CDR2 sequences are MDHEN and SYDVKM. Here the CDR3 reads CASSGGLDVQYF. CDR3 sequence (DNA): TGTGCCAGCTCCGGCGGGCTAGATGTGCAGTACTTC. Full variable domain (rest looked up from reference TRBV28 and TRBJ2-7): DVKVTQSSRYLVKRTGEKVFLECVQDMDHENMFWYRQDPGLGLRLIYFSYDVKMKEKGDIPEGYSVSREKKERFSLILESASTNQTSMYLCASSGGLDVQYFGPGTRLTVT.

The chain employs TRBV9 and TRBJ1-1; 9 bases agree with TRBD1. Germline CDR1 reads SGDLS; CDR2 reads YYNGEE. The CDR3 length is 15 residues. J gave up 5 bases and V 3 bases, and 8 bases lay outside the gene matches. CDR3 in amino acids: CASSAERQGGTEAFF. Written as DNA, the CDR3 is TGTGCCAGCAGCGCAGAGCGACAGGGGGGGACTGAAGCTTTCTTT.

This clonotype showed up many times. This chain connects TRBV11-1 to TRBJ2-3; D is unresolved. The ends were cut back, 5 bases at V and 4 bases at J, with 22 bases in the middle. The germline V gene encodes CDR1 SGHAT and CDR2 FQDESV (reference sequence). The CDR3 contains 17 residues. Here the CDR3 DNA reads TGTGCCAGCAGCCTACCCGAGGACGGCCCGCCGGCAGATACGCAGTATTTT. It yields the protein CASSLPEDGPPADTQYF.

V gene TRBV4-1 combines with J gene TRBJ2-7; D is ambiguous. Germline V gives CDR1 MGHRA, CDR2 YSYEKL. This CDR3 has 13 residues. V lost 0 bases to trimming and J lost 5 bases, with 8 bases between them. CDR3 bases: TGCGCCAGCAGCCAAGAGATGGCGGACGAGCAGTACTTC. Amino acid sequence: CASSQEMADEQYF.

The J gene is TRBJ2-1, the V gene TRBV7-4, with 7 bases matching TRBD2. V lost 5 bases, J lost 4 bases, and 5 bases stayed unmatched. The CDR3 is made up of 14 amino acids. Germline V gene lookup returns CDR1 SGHVT and CDR2 SQSDAQ. CDR3 amino acids: CASSPGGIYNEQFF. Here the CDR3 DNA reads TGTGCCAGCAGCCCCGGGGGGATATACAATGAGCAGTTCTTC. The whole variable domain, filled in from reference TRBV7-4 and TRBJ2-1, reads GAGVSQSPRYKVAKRGRDVALRCDSISGHVTLYWYRQTLGQGSEVLTYSQSDAQRDKSGRPSGRFSAERPERSVSTLKIQRTEQGDSAVYLCASSPGGIYNEQFFGPGTRLTVL.

The V and J genes are TRBV5-6 and TRBJ2-7; 12 nucleotides line up with TRBD1. The CDR3 runs to 18 residues. Germline loops: CDR1 SGHDT, CDR2 YYEEEE. V trimming: 2 bases; J trimming: 3 bases; junction bases outside the gene matches: 12. This CDR3 reads CASSFSPGTGGLHYEQYF. DNA of the CDR3: TGTGCCAGCAGCTTCAGTCCCGGGACAGGGGGCTTACACTACGAGCAGTACTTC. The complete variable domain, with remaining parts taken from reference TRBV5-6 and TRBJ2-7, reads DAGVTQSPTHLIKTRGQQVTLRCSPKSGHDTVSWYQQALGQGPQFIFQYYEEEERQRGNFPDRFSGHQFPNYSSELNVNALLLGDSALYLCASSFSPGTGGLHYEQYFGPGTRLTVT.

V gene TRBV6-8 combines with J gene TRBJ1-4; D not resolved. The CDR3 covers 14 residues. Per the germline V gene, CDR1 is MNHGY and CDR2 is SAAAGT. The V gene lost 6 bases and the J gene lost 6 bases, with 14 bases spanning the gap. CDR3 bases: TGTGCCAGCAGCCTCGGAAGTCCGGATGAAAAACTGTTTTTT. Translating it yields CASSLGSPDEKLFF.

This rearrangement joins TRBV29-1 to TRBJ1-5; TRBD1 is a possible D gene (6 bases). The CDR3 contains 14 residues. The germline V gene has CDR1 SQVTM and CDR2 ANQGSEA. V lost 4 bases and J lost 4, with 14 bases in between. The CDR3 DNA reads TGCAGCGTTGGATGGGGGGGCCGTAATCAGCCCCAGCATTTT. It codes for CSVGWGGRNQPQHF.

The chain couples TRBV6-6 to TRBJ2-5; TRBD2 matches at 10 bases. The length of the CDR3 is 15 residues. With V trimmed by 2 bases and J by 4 bases, 4 bases remained unmatched. CDR1 and CDR2 (germline): MNHNY, SVGAGI (reference sequence). CDR3 DNA sequence: TGTGCCAGCAGTTACACAGCGGGGGGGCTAGAGACCCAGTACTTC. Its translation is CASSYTAGGLETQYF.

The J gene is TRBJ1-1, the V gene TRBV6-1; D not resolved. This CDR3 contains 14 residues. Per the germline V gene, CDR1 is MNHNS and CDR2 is SASEGT. Trimming removed 6 bases at V and 1 base at J, with 12 bases between. CDR3 region: CASSPLSGNTEAFF. The CDR3 nucleotides read TGTGCCAGCAGCCCACTCTCAGGGAACACTGAAGCTTTCTTT.

This chain uses TRBV6-1 with TRBJ1-3; 7 bases line up with TRBD1. Germline-derived CDR1 and CDR2 are MNHNS and SASEGT. With 6 bases clipped from V and 0 bases from J, the junction kept 14 bases outside the gene matches. The CDR3 length is 18 residues. The CDR3 is CASSPLSGTASSGNTIYF. The CDR3, as DNA: TGTGCCAGCAGCCCATTATCCGGGACAGCGAGCTCTGGAAACACCATATATTTT.

This clonotype came up many times. The chain employs TRBV7-8 and TRBJ2-1, with D perhaps TRBD1 or TRBD2 (5 bases each). Germline-derived CDR1 and CDR2 are SGHVS and FQNEAQ. The CDR3 has 14 amino acids. Deletions cut 5 bases from V and 4 bases from J, with 12 bases between. CDR3 protein: CASSPPGPYNEQFF. In DNA, the CDR3 is TGTGCCAGCAGCCCACCGGGACCGTACAATGAGCAGTTCTTC.

V and J are TRBV12-3 or TRBV12-4 and TRBJ2-3, with a weak D call TRBD1 (6 bases). This CDR3 is built from 16 residues. V lost 6 bases, J lost 0 bases, and 16 bases lay in between. The CDR3 is CASRNTRDTSTDTQYF. The CDR3 DNA is TGTGCCAGCAGGAATACTCGGGACACTAGCACAGATACGCAGTATTTT.

This clonotype was found a few times. J is TRBJ2-5 and V is TRBV7-9; D is unclear. This CDR3 has 12 residues. Germline V CDR1 and CDR2: SEHNR, FQNEAQ (reference sequence). Trimming pared 7 bases from V and 1 base from J, leaving 7 bases between. The CDR3 here is CASTRLQETQYF. In nucleotides, the CDR3 is TGTGCCAGCACACGACTCCAAGAGACCCAGTACTTC.

This clonotype came up a few times. V gene TRBV19 combines with J gene TRBJ1-1, with 7 positions matching TRBD1. This CDR3 has 15 residues. CDR1 LNHDA and CDR2 SQIVND come from the germline V gene (reference sequence). Unmatched junction bases numbered 12, after V lost 6 bases and J lost 5 bases. CDR3 sequence: CASSPQPQGVTEAFF. CDR3 DNA sequence: TGTGCCAGTAGCCCCCAACCCCAGGGGGTTACTGAAGCTTTCTTT.

This rearrangement joins TRBV6-6 to TRBJ2-7; 8 bases line up with TRBD2. This CDR3 is built from 14 residues. CDR1 is MNHNY, CDR2 SVGAGI, per germline (reference sequence). J gave up 6 bases and V 4 bases, and 8 bases lay outside the gene matches. CDR3 loop: CASSSTSEQVEQYF. The CDR3 nucleotides read TGTGCCAGCAGTTCGACTAGCGAGCAAGTCGAGCAGTACTTC.

The genes are TRBV19 and TRBJ1-5, with D perhaps matching TRBD1 (5 bases). The germline gives CDR1 LNHDA, CDR2 SQIVND (reference sequence). This CDR3 spans 15 amino acids. Trimming stripped 7 bases from V and 4 bases from J, with 17 bases between. The CDR3 is CASNLRRDLNQPQHF. The CDR3 coding sequence is TGTGCCAGTAATCTCAGACGGGACCTTAATCAGCCCCAGCATTTT.

This clonotype came up a few times. The chain couples TRBV4-1 to TRBJ2-3, with D perhaps matching TRBD2 (6 bases). The V gene lost 3 bases and the J gene lost 0 bases, with 16 bases spanning the gap. This CDR3 is 17 amino acids long. CDR1 is MGHRA and CDR2 is YSYEKL in the germline V gene. The CDR3 nucleotides read TGCGCCAGCAGCCAGGACCGTAGCGGCGGGAGCACAGATACGCAGTATTTT. Translated: CASSQDRSGGSTDTQYF.